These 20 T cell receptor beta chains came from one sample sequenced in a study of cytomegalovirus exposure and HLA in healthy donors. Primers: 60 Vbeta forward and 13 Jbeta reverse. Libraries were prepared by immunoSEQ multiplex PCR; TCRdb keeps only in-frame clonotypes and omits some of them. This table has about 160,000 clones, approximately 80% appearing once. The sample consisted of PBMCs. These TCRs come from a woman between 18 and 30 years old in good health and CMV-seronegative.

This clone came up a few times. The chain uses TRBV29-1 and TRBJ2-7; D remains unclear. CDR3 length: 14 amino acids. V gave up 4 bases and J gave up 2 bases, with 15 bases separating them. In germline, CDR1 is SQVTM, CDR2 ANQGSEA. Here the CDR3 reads CSVVRQKAAYEQYF. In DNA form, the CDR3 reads TGCAGCGTTGTGAGGCAGAAAGCCGCCTACGAGCAGTACTTC.

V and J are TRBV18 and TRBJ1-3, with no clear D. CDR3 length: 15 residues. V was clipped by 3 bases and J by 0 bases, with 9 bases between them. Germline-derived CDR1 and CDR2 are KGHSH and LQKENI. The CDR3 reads CASSPAGYSGNTIYF. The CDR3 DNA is TGTGCCAGCTCACCGGCAGGCTACTCTGGAAACACCATATATTTT.

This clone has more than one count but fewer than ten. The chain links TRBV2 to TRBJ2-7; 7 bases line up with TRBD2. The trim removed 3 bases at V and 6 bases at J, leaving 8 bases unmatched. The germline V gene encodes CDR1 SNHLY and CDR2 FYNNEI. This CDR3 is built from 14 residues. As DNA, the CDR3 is TGTGCCAGCAGTGACAAGGGGAGGGCGGGCGAGCAGTACTTC. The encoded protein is CASSDKGRAGEQYF.

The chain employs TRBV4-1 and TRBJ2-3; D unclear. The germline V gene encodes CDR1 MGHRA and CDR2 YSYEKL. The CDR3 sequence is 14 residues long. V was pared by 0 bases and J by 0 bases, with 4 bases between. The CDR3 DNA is TGCGCCAGCAGCCAAGATCGGAGCACAGATACGCAGTATTTT. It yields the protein CASSQDRSTDTQYF.

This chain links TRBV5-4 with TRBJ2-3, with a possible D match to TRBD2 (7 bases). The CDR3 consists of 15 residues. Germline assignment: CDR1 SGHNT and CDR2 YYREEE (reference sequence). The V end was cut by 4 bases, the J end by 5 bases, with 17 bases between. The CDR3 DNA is TGTGCCAGCAGCGGCTCGGGGGGCTTAGTAGATACGCAGTATTTT. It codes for CASSGSGGLVDTQYF. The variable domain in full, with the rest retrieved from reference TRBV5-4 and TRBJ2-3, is ETGVTQSPTHLIKTRGQQVTLRCSSQSGHNTVSWYQQALGQGPQFIFQYYREEENGRGNFPPRFSGLQFPNYSSELNVNALELDDSALYLCASSGSGGLVDTQYFGPGTRLTVL.

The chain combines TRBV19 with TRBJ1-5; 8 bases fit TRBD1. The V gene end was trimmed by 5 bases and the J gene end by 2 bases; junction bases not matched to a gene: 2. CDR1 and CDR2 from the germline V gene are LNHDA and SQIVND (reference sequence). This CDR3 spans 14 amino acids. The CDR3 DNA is TGTGCCAGTAGTCAACAGGGGGGCAATCAGCCCCAGCATTTT. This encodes CASSQQGGNQPQHF.

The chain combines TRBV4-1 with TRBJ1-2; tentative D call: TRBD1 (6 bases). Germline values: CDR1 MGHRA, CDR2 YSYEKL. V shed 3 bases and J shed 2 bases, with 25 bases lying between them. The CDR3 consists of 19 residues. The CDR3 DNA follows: TGCGCCAGCAGCCACCTCCGCCGGGGGGCAGGCGAGTTGAACTATGGCTACACCTTC. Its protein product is CASSHLRRGAGELNYGYTF.

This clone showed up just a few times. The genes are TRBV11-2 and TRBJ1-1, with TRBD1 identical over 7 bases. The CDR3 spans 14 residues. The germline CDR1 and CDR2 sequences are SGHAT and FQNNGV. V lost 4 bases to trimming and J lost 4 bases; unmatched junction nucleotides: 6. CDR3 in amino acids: CASSSRPGGTEAFF. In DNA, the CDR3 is TGTGCCAGCAGCTCTAGACCAGGGGGCACTGAAGCTTTCTTT.

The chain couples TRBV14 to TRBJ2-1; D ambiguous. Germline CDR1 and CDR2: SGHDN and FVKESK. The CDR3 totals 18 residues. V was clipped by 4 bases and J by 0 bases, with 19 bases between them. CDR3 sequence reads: CASSPRPGIESSYNEQFF. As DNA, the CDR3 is TGTGCCAGCAGCCCTAGACCCGGAATAGAGAGCTCCTACAATGAGCAGTTCTTC.

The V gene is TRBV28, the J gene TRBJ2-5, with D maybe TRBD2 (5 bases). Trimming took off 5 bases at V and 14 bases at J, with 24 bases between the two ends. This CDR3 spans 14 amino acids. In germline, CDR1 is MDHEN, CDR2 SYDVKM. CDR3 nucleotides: TGTGCCAGCAGTCCCGACCCGGGCCAGCGGAGCCATTACTTC. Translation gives CASSPDPGQRSHYF.

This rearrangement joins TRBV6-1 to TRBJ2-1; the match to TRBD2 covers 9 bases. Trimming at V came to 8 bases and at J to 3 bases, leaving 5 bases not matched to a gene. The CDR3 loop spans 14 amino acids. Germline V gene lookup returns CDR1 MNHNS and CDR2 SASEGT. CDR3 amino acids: CASLTSGDYNEQFF. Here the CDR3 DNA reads TGTGCCAGCCTGACTAGCGGAGACTACAATGAGCAGTTCTTC.

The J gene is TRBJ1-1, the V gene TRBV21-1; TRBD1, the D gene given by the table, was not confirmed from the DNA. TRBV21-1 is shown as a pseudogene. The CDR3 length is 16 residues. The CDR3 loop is CASSNPGQGGTTEAFF. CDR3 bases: TGTGCCAGCAGCAATCCGGGACAAGGTGGGACCACTGAAGCTTTCTTT.

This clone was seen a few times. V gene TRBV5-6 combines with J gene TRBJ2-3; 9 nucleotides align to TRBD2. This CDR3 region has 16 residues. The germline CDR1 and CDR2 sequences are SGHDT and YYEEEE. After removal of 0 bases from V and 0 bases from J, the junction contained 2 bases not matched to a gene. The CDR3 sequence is CASSLGGGASTDTQYF. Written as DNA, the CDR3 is TGTGCCAGCAGCTTGGGCGGGGGGGCTAGCACAGATACGCAGTATTTT.

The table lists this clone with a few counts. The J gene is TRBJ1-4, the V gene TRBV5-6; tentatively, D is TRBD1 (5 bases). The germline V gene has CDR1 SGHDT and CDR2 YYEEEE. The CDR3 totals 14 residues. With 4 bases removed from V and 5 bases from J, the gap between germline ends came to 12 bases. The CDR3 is CASSPTVTNEKLFF. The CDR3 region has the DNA TGTGCCAGCAGCCCGACAGTTACCAATGAAAAACTGTTTTTT.

This CDR3 reads CASSIAGFAYEQYF. The CDR3 DNA reads as TGTGCCAGTAGTATAGCAGGGTTCGCCTACGAGCAGTACTTC. This chain connects TRBV19 to TRBJ2-7; D perhaps matches TRBD1 (5 bases). The CDR3 is 14 residues long. The V end lost 1 base, the J end lost 2 bases, and 9 bases lay between the germline ends. From germline, CDR1 is LNHDA and CDR2 SQIVND (reference sequence).

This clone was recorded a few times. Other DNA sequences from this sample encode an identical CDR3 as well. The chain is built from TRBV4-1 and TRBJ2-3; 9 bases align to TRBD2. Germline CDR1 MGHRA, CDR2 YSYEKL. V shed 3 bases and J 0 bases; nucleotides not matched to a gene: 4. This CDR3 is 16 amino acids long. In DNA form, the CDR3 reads TGCGCCAGCAGCCAGACTCTAGCGGGGAGCACAGATACGCAGTATTTT. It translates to CASSQTLAGSTDTQYF.

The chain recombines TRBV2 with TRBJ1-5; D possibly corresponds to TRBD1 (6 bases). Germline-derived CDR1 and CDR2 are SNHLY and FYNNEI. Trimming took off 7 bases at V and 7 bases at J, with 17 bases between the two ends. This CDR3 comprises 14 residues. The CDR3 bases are TGTGCCAGCACTTCACAGGGTGGGTGGCAGCCCCAGCATTTT. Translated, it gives CASTSQGGWQPQHF.

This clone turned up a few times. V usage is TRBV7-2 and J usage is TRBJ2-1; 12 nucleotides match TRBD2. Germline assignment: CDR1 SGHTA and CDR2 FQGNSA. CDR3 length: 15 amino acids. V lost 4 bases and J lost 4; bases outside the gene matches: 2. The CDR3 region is CASSSTSGGYNEQFF. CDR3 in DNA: TGTGCCAGCAGCTCCACTAGCGGGGGGTACAATGAGCAGTTCTTC. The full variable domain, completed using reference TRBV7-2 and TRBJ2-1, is GAGVSQSPSNKVTEKGKDVELRCDPISGHTALYWYRQSLGQGLEFLIYFQGNSAPDKSGLPSDRFSAERTGGSVSTLTIQRTQQEDSAVYLCASSSTSGGYNEQFFGPGTRLTVL.

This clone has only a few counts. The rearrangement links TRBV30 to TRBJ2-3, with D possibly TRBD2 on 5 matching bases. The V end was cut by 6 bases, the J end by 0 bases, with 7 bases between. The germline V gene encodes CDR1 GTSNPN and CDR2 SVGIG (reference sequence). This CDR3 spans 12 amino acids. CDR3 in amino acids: CACSDSTDTQYF. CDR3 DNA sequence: TGTGCCTGTAGCGACAGCACAGATACGCAGTATTTT. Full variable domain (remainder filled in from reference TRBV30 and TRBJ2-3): SQTIHQWPATLVQPVGSPLSLECTVEGTSNPNLYWYRQAAGRGLQLLFYSVGIGQISSEVPQNLSASRPQDRQFILSSKKLLLSDSGFYLCACSDSTDTQYFGPGTRLTVL.

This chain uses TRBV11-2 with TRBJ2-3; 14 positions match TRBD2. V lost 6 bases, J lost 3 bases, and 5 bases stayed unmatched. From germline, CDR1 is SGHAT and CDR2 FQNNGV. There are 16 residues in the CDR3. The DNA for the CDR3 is TGTGCCAGCAGGTGGACTAGCGGGGGGCAGACAGATACGCAGTATTTT. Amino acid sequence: CASRWTSGGQTDTQYF.